This TCR beta chain was captured in a study of blood T cell repertoires in COVID-19. On the study more broadly: From the United States, Italy and Spain came samples of acute and convalescent COVID-19.

This CDR3 has 16 residues. V gave up 5 bases and J gave up 1 base, with 15 bases separating them. CDR1 is SEHNR, CDR2 FQNEAQ, per germline (reference sequence). Profiling relied on immunoSEQ multiplex PCR, and the TCRdb table lists in-frame clones only, not all of them. The sample carries approximately 68,000 clones, nearly 90% recorded once. Sequenced material: peripheral blood. The source is a man between 65 and 80 years old with active or convalescent COVID-19. This chain uses TRBV7-9 with TRBJ1-5; a possible D gene is TRBD1 (5 bases). The CDR3 is CASSHGGVNSNQPQHF. Here the CDR3 DNA reads TGTGCCAGCAGCCATGGGGGGGTAAACAGCAATCAGCCCCAGCATTTT. Variable domain in full (rest from reference TRBV7-9 and TRBJ1-5): DTGVSQNPRHKITKRGQNVTFRCDPISEHNRLYWYRQTLGQGPEFLTYFQNEAQLEKSRLLSDRFSAERPKGSFSTLEIQRTEQGDSAMYLCASSHGGVNSNQPQHFGDGTRLSIL.